This TCR beta chain was sequenced during a study of T cell repertoires in cytomegalovirus infection (dated by TCRdb to 2018 to 2020). About the investigation overall: Donor HLA type was relevant to the analysis, because carriage of CMV infection together with the matching HLA type was indicated by public TCR beta signatures.

This clonotype has a count of ten or more. This clone's antigen is unknown. No base quality values were provided; no much bigger clone lies one nucleotide off. Sequencing was carried out with an Illumina HiSeq 1500. TCRdb reanalyzed the raw reads on its own, using fastp at Q25 for trimming and MiXCR for clone calling, and kept in-frame beta chains. A single entry per CDR3 protein holds the most common genes and DNA from its merged rows. This sample gives 310,000 or so distinct CDR3 sequences in total; roughly 23% of them show up just once. The top ten clonotypes cover 14% of the sample. Taken from the germline V gene, the CDR1 and CDR2 loops are SGHVS and FQNEAQ. Trimming removed 5 bases from V and 2 bases from J; the gene matches leave 10 bases unexplained. Including the terminal cysteine and phenylalanine, the CDR3 comprises 16 residues. Only the CDR3 DNA is retained, 48 bases long and in frame from the first base.

Study-wide conclusions, independent of this receptor: In both this cohort and an independent cohort of 350 to 400 donors, the cumulative frequency of public TCR beta family members distinguished carriers of CMV infection plus the relevant HLA type. In the ex vivo response, HLA-C-restricted CMV-specific TCR beta clonotypes were dominant, and in two of eight donors the single most frequent clonotype came from this HLA-C-restricted group.

The V and J genes are TRBV7-8 and TRBJ2-3; 7 middle bases align to TRBD1. The sequence was collected from a human donor in good health (CMV status not recorded). Some clones in this sample may be carry-over from other donors' samples. Sequencing used PBMCs. CDR3 sequence: CASSTRDSVPTDTQYF. The DNA reads TGTGCCAGCAGCACCCGGGACAGCGTCCCCACAGATACGCAGTATTTT.